The clone carrying this T cell receptor (beta chain) was counted only a few times. Antigen unknown. These data come from a study of shared clonotypes between healthy human individuals. Overall study results and limits: Sample collection involved blood only; tissue repertoires are likely different. Large depth notwithstanding, sorted-subset sequencing proved incomplete by rarefaction.

Splitting of each subset's genomic DNA was done evenly across several immunoSEQ plates. Original methodology: Junction-only sequences without quality scores were provided by ImmunoSEQ, so filtering was different. Libraries were prepared by immunoSEQ multiplex PCR; TCRdb keeps only in-frame clonotypes and omits some of them. V and J calls and clone size are those listed in that table; D and trimming were worked out from the DNA. The table shows 600,000 to 700,000 clones, with around four fifths occurring only once. V was pared by 3 bases and J by 0 bases, with 15 bases between. Germline assignment: CDR1 SGDLS and CDR2 YYNGEE. The length of the CDR3 is 16 residues.

What was sequenced was memory CD4+ T cells sorted from blood. Subset given: CD45RA-negative fraction. The chain employs TRBV9 and TRBJ2-5, with D perhaps given as TRBD1 or TRBD2 (5 bases each). This sequence originates from a woman aged 25 to 39 in good health. CDR3 residues: CASSGPGRGDQETQYF. In DNA, the CDR3 is TGTGCCAGCAGCGGGCCGGGGAGAGGGGACCAAGAGACCCAGTACTTC.